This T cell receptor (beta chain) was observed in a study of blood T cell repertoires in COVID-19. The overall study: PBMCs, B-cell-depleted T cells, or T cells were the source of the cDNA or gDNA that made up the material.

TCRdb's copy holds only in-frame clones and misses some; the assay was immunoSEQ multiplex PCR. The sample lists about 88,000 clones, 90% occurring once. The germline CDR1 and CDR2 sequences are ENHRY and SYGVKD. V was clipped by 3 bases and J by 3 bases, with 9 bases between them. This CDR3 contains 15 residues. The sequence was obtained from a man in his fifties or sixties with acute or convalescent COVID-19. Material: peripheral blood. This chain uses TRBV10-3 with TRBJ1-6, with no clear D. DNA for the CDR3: TGTGCCATCAGTGATGGGCAGAACTATAATTCACCCCTCCACTTT. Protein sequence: CAISDGQNYNSPLHF.